This section outlines one T cell receptor (beta chain) sequence together with its context. Its antigen is as yet unknown. The data stem from a study of molecular identifiers for immune sequencing clone quantification. Notes on the study in general: In CMV-specific effectors, clones above 20 copies held over 98% of molecules; naive, under 1%.

TCRdb re-analysed the PCR reads in MiXCR, keeping a single row per CDR3 protein. The data show more than 450,000 distinct CDR3 sequences, roughly 26% seen once. CDR3 size: 15 residues. J was trimmed by 4 bases and V by 6 bases; bases with no gene match: 6. CDR1 is MDHEN, CDR2 SYDVKM, per germline. The sequence was obtained from a human donor in good health. Some libraries in this study had Jurkat cell RNA spiked in. The chain has TRBV28 and TRBJ2-1; 10 bases fit TRBD2. The specimen sequenced was naive CD8+ T cells from blood, with Jurkat cell RNA spiked in. As for subset: FACS-sorted CD8+CD4-CCR7+CD45RA+ naive T cells. CDR3 region: CASRTLAGVYNEQFF. The CDR3 region has the DNA TGTGCCAGCAGGACCCTAGCGGGAGTATACAATGAGCAGTTCTTC.